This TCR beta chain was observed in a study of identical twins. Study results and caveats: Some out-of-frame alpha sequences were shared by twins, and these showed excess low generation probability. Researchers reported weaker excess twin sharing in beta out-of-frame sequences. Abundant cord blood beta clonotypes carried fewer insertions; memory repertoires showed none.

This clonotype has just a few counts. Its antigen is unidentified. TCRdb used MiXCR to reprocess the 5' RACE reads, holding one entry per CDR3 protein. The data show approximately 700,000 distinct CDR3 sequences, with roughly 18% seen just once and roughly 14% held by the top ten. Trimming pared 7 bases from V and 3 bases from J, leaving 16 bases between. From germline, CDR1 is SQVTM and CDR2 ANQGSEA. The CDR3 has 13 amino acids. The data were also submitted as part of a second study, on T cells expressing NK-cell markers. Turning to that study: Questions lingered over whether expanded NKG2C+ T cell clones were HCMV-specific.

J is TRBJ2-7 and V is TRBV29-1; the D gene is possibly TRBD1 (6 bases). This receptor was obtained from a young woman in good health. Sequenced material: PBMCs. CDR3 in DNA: TGCAGCGCCCACGGAGGACAGAGCTACGAGCAGTACTTC. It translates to CSAHGGQSYEQYF.